The 7 T cell receptor beta chains below come from one sample, sequenced in a study of neurological immune-mediated disorders. Each CDR3 protein gets one entry after TCRdb re-called the 5' RACE reads with MiXCR. The repertoire includes approximately 40,000 distinct CDR3 sequences, 3.5% to 4% of them detected once, and roughly 2% sits in the top ten. The sample taken for sequencing was PBMCs. The receptors here all came from a man aged 25-45 years with multiple sclerosis.

The chain employs TRBV20-1 and TRBJ2-3, with D perhaps given as TRBD1 or TRBD2 (5 bases each). Germline CDR1 reads DFQATT; CDR2 reads SNEGSKA (reference sequence). V gave up 5 bases and J gave up 4 bases, with 7 bases separating them. The CDR3 spans 11 residues. The CDR3 DNA is TGCAGTGCTGGGACGGCAGATACGCAGTATTTT. It encodes CSAGTADTQYF.

This clonotype was found many times. The chain couples TRBV7-2 to TRBJ2-5; D perhaps matches TRBD2 (6 bases). Trimming cost V 1 base and J 5 bases, with 14 bases left between them. CDR1 is SGHTA and CDR2 is FQGNSA in the germline V gene. The CDR3 sequence is 15 residues long. The DNA of the CDR3 is TGTGCCAGCAGCTTAGTGGGCGGGATCAGGGAGACCCAGTACTTC. It specifies CASSLVGGIRETQYF.

This clonotype was counted ten times or more. The chain has TRBV7-2 and TRBJ2-7, with 8 bases identical to TRBD2. V shed 2 bases and J 2 bases; nucleotides not matched to a gene: 2. The germline V gene encodes CDR1 SGHTA and CDR2 FQGNSA. The CDR3 length is 14 residues. In DNA, the CDR3 is TGTGCCAGCAGCTTATTAGCGGGAACCTACGAGCAGTACTTC. It codes for CASSLLAGTYEQYF.

This clonotype was counted ten times or more. This rearrangement joins TRBV3-1 to TRBJ1-5; D gene uncertain. The V gene's germline CDR1 is LGHDT and CDR2 YNNKEL (reference sequence). With 1 base removed from V and 3 bases from J, the gap between germline ends came to 10 bases. The length of the CDR3 is 15 residues. CDR3: CASSQGAENNQPQHF. The CDR3 DNA is TGTGCCAGCAGCCAAGGGGCAGAAAACAATCAGCCCCAGCATTTT.

There are many counts of this clonotype. The CDR3 reads CASSRGTGTGELFF. The CDR3 nucleotides are TGTGCCAGCAGCCGGGGGACAGGGACCGGGGAGCTGTTTTTT. This chain uses TRBV12-3 or TRBV12-4 with TRBJ2-2, with 9 bases that match TRBD1. The CDR3 covers 14 residues. With V trimmed by 6 bases and J by 5 bases, 4 bases remained unmatched.

This clonotype was recorded at least ten times. The rearrangement uses TRBV7-2 and TRBJ2-5, with D tentatively TRBD2 (5 bases). V lost 3 bases and J 5 bases, leaving 13 bases between the germline ends. CDR1 SGHTA and CDR2 FQGNSA come from the germline V gene. This CDR3 region has 14 residues. This CDR3 reads CASSFVAGGETQYF. The CDR3, as DNA: TGTGCCAGCAGCTTTGTCGCGGGCGGGGAGACCCAGTACTTC.

Ten or more counts support this clonotype. The V gene is TRBV20-1, the J gene TRBJ1-2, with D perhaps matching TRBD1 (5 bases). The CDR3 spans 13 residues. Per germline, CDR1 DFQATT and CDR2 SNEGSKA (reference sequence). Trimming left V 2 bases short and J 3 bases short, with 10 bases between. The CDR3 DNA reads TGCAGTGCTAGACGCAGGGCGGACTATGGCTACACCTTC. As protein: CSARRRADYGYTF.